Shown below are 21 T cell receptor beta chains from a single sample sequenced in a study of blood T cell repertoires in COVID-19. Measured with immunoSEQ multiplex PCR; TCRdb has only the in-frame clones, and not every one. The sample comprises around 300,000 clones, approximately 89% of which are singletons, and about 2.7% rests with the top ten. Sequenced material: PBMCs or T cells enriched from blood (not recorded which). Receptors were obtained from a woman between 18 and 29 years old who had recovered from COVID-19.

This clone has just a few counts. The V call is TRBV4-1, the J call TRBJ1-5, with 7 bases lining up with TRBD1. J was trimmed by 0 bases and V by 4 bases; bases with no gene match: 15. Looked up from germline, CDR1 is MGHRA and CDR2 is YSYEKL. This CDR3 comprises 19 residues. The CDR3 sequence is CASSPTGESLAFSNQPQHF. CDR3 in DNA: TGCGCCAGCAGCCCCACAGGGGAGTCGTTGGCATTTAGCAATCAGCCCCAGCATTTT.

The chain couples TRBV3-1 (or the pseudogene TRBV3-2) to TRBJ2-7, with 8 nucleotides matching TRBD1. The CDR3 loop spans 17 amino acids. V was pared by 4 bases and J by 0 bases, with 11 bases of the junction left unmatched. The V gene's germline CDR1 is LGHDT and CDR2 YNNKEL (reference sequence). CDR3 DNA sequence: TGTGCCAGCAGCCGGGAGCCCGGACAGGGTCCCTCCTACGAGCAGTACTTC. Residues: CASSREPGQGPSYEQYF.

CDR3 DNA sequence: TGTGCCTGGTCATGGAGGAGCATGGGTGAGCAGTTCTTC. The encoded protein is CAWSWRSMGEQFF. The chain combines TRBV30 with TRBJ2-1; tentatively, D is TRBD2 (5 bases). Germline CDR1 is GTSNPN and CDR2 is SVGIG (reference sequence). The CDR3 is 13 amino acids. V was trimmed by 5 bases and J by 9 bases, leaving 17 bases between them.

The chain is built from TRBV10-3 and TRBJ2-7; perhaps TRBD2 as D (6 bases). This CDR3 is 14 amino acids long. V was trimmed by 10 bases and J by 0 bases, leaving 16 bases between them. Germline values: CDR1 ENHRY, CDR2 SYGVKD. CDR3: CATHRGLLSYEQYF. CDR3 bases: TGTGCCACCCATCGGGGACTCCTCTCCTACGAGCAGTACTTC.

The V call is TRBV10-3, the J call TRBJ1-2; 8 nucleotides align to TRBD1. The ends lost 3 bases at V and 10 bases at J; junction bases unmatched: 13. The CDR3 has 15 residues. Looked up from germline, CDR1 is ENHRY and CDR2 is SYGVKD. The CDR3 region has the DNA TGTGCCATCAGTGATTTCGGACAGGGCTTAAGGGTCTACACCTTC. This codes for CAISDFGQGLRVYTF.

The chain has TRBV28 and TRBJ2-1, with a weak D call TRBD1 (5 bases). CDR3 size: 13 residues. V was pared by 3 bases and J by 4 bases, with 7 bases between. The germline V gene encodes CDR1 MDHEN and CDR2 SYDVKM. The CDR3 coding sequence is TGTGCCAGCAGTTTCAGGGTGTACAATGAGCAGTTCTTC. It yields the protein CASSFRVYNEQFF.

This rearrangement joins TRBV19 to TRBJ2-1; the D gene is possibly TRBD2 (5 bases). V lost 1 base and J lost 3, with 13 bases in between. Germline CDR1 LNHDA, CDR2 SQIVND (reference sequence). CDR3 length: 16 residues. The DNA for the CDR3 is TGTGCCAGTAGTATAGTTGCGGACTCTAACTACAATGAGCAGTTCTTC. Protein sequence: CASSIVADSNYNEQFF.

V gene TRBV5-4 combines with J gene TRBJ1-5; D gene ambiguous. Germline CDR1 is SGHNT and CDR2 is YYREEE (reference sequence). The CDR3 extends over 12 amino acids. V was pared by 2 bases and J by 3 bases, with 3 bases between. In DNA form, the CDR3 reads TGTGCCAGCAGCTTCCTCAATCAGCCCCAGCATTTT. This gives the protein CASSFLNQPQHF.

The chain carries TRBV5-4 and TRBJ1-2; D perhaps matches TRBD1 (6 bases). CDR1 SGHNT and CDR2 YYREEE come from the germline V gene (reference sequence). V lost 1 base and J 2 bases, leaving 12 bases between the germline ends. This CDR3 is built from 15 residues. As DNA, the CDR3 is TGTGCCAGCAGCTTGTTCGTGGGGGCGAACTATGGCTACACCTTC. Protein product: CASSLFVGANYGYTF.

V gene TRBV19 combines with J gene TRBJ1-2; no reliable D call. V lost 8 bases, J lost 8 bases, and 15 bases lay in between. The CDR3 runs 12 residues. CDR1 and CDR2 (germline): LNHDA, SQIVND (reference sequence). The CDR3 reads CASYSPLSGYTF. As DNA, the CDR3 is TGTGCCAGTTACAGTCCCCTATCCGGCTACACCTTC.

The J gene is TRBJ2-2, the V gene TRBV3-1 (or the pseudogene TRBV3-2); 8 bases agree with TRBD2. Germline lookup yields CDR1 LGHDT and CDR2 YNNKEL (reference sequence). The CDR3 loop spans 15 amino acids. V gave up 3 bases and J gave up 8 bases; unmatched junction bases: 8. Here the CDR3 DNA reads TGTGCCAGCAGCCAGCAAGCGGGGGTCCAGGGGGAGCTGTTTTTT. Its protein is CASSQQAGVQGELFF.

This sequence joins TRBV6-6 and TRBJ1-5; no firm D call. Germline V lookup: CDR1 MNHNY, CDR2 SVGAGI (reference sequence). The CDR3 is 13 amino acids. Trimming cost V 0 bases and J 5 bases, with 5 bases left between them. The CDR3 nucleotides read TGTGCCAGCAGTTACTCCCTCGATCAGCCCCAGCATTTT. This translates into CASSYSLDQPQHF.

V gene TRBV10-3 combines with J gene TRBJ1-3; D is perhaps TRBD1 (6 bases). The CDR3 consists of 15 residues. The germline V gene has CDR1 ENHRY and CDR2 SYGVKD. The ends were cut back, 0 bases at V and 3 bases at J, with 9 bases in the middle. CDR3 region: CAISESTGFGNTIYF. CDR3 nucleotides: TGTGCCATCAGTGAGTCAACAGGGTTTGGAAACACCATATATTTT.

V gene TRBV5-5 combines with J gene TRBJ2-7; the match to TRBD1 covers 8 bases. CDR3 size: 15 residues. The V gene end was trimmed by 2 bases and the J gene end by 3 bases; junction bases not matched to a gene: 7. Germline loops: CDR1 SGHKS, CDR2 YYEKEE (reference sequence). CDR3 nucleotides: TGTGCCAGCAGCTTCCACAGGGGGATTGGCTACGAGCAGTACTTC. Residues: CASSFHRGIGYEQYF.

The V gene is TRBV2, the J gene TRBJ1-5; possibly TRBD1 for D (6 bases). The CDR3 sequence is 15 residues long. V gave up 4 bases and J gave up 6 bases, with 16 bases separating them. Germline CDR1 reads SNHLY; CDR2 reads FYNNEI. The CDR3 protein is CASSVGTHESQPQHF. CDR3 in DNA: TGTGCCAGCAGTGTCGGGACACATGAGAGTCAGCCCCAGCATTTT.

The chain carries TRBV25-1 and TRBJ1-2; TRBD1 aligns across 8 bases. The CDR3 spans 14 residues. CDR1 and CDR2 (germline): MGHDK, SYGVNS. The junction had 8 bases not matched to a gene; V was cut back by 4 bases and J by 7 bases. The CDR3: CASSVPGQASGYTF. The CDR3 DNA reads TGTGCCAGCAGTGTTCCGGGACAGGCTTCTGGCTACACCTTC.

V is TRBV3-1 (or the pseudogene TRBV3-2) and J is TRBJ1-2; weak D call: TRBD1 (6 bases). V dropped 2 bases and J dropped 8 bases, with 9 bases sitting between them. This CDR3 has 12 amino acids. Germline CDR1 reads LGHDT; CDR2 reads YNNKEL (reference sequence). Here the CDR3 reads CASSQRGGGYTF. CDR3 DNA sequence: TGTGCCAGCAGCCAAAGGGGGGGAGGCTACACCTTC.

This clone was found once. The genes are TRBV11-2 and TRBJ2-7; the match to TRBD1 covers 9 bases. V shed 4 bases and J 6 bases; nucleotides not matched to a gene: 10. This CDR3 is 15 amino acids long. The V gene's germline CDR1 is SGHAT and CDR2 FQNNGV. This chain's CDR3 is CASSYPSGQGFEQYF. The CDR3 nucleotides read TGTGCCAGCAGCTACCCGTCGGGACAGGGCTTCGAGCAGTACTTC.

The chain links TRBV5-6 to TRBJ1-5; 9 bases align to TRBD1. Germline V gives CDR1 SGHDT, CDR2 YYEEEE. The CDR3 spans 16 residues. J lost 0 bases, V lost 3 bases, and 4 bases had no gene match. CDR3 coding DNA: TGTGCCAGCAGCTCAGACAGGGGGAATAGCAATCAGCCCCAGCATTTT. It encodes CASSSDRGNSNQPQHF.

The chain is built from TRBV27 and TRBJ2-1; 8 bases align to TRBD1. Germline CDR1 and CDR2: MNHEY and SMNVEV (reference sequence). This CDR3 has 18 residues. The J segment lost 3 bases and the V segment lost 0 bases, leaving 10 bases of the junction unmatched. The CDR3 spells CASSLSRGDRGGYNEQFF. The CDR3 DNA is TGTGCCAGCAGTTTATCGCGGGGAGACAGGGGAGGCTACAATGAGCAGTTCTTC.

J is TRBJ1-5 and V is TRBV13, with D perhaps matching TRBD1 (6 bases). V lost 5 bases and J lost 1, with 9 bases in between. Germline V gives CDR1 PRHDT, CDR2 FYEKMQ (reference sequence). This CDR3 region has 14 residues. The CDR3 protein is CASSQGGSNQPQHF. The CDR3 DNA reads as TGTGCCAGCAGCCAAGGGGGAAGCAATCAGCCCCAGCATTTT.